Listed below are T cell receptor beta chains from one sample, sequenced in a study of CD8+ T cells in alopecia areata. Assay used: immunoSEQ multiplex PCR; TCRdb lists only in-frame clones, some missing. The table lists roughly 200,000 clones, more than 60% of them singletons. The source was CD4+ T cells sorted from blood, collected at week 0. The receptors shown here come from a human donor with alopecia areata. CDR3s include the opening cysteine and the closing phenylalanine or tryptophan. A D gene is named only where the DNA matches it firmly. Not every row has a clone size; where given, it reads once, few, many or a size class.

size	V	D	length	J	CDR3	DNA
-	TRBV29-1	-	13	TRBJ2-1	CSVGLQGENEQFF	TGCAGCGTTGGCTTGCAGGGTGAGAATGAGCAGTTCTTC
-	TRBV19	-	13	TRBJ2-3	CASSIGLPDTQYF	TGTGCCAGTAGTATAGGACTCCCAGATACGCAGTATTTT
-	TRBV29-1	TRBD1	12	TRBJ2-1	CSVGTGNNEQFF	TGCAGCGTAGGGACAGGGAACAATGAGCAGTTCTTC
-	TRBV18	-	13	TRBJ2-7	CASSPPPGYEQYF	TGTGCCAGCTCACCCCCCCCTGGTTACGAGCAGTACTTC
-	TRBV2	-	16	TRBJ2-6	CASTRNLNSGANVLTF	TGTGCCAGCACGCGGAATTTAAACTCTGGGGCCAACGTCCTGACTTTC
-	TRBV4-3	-	14	TRBJ2-7	CASSQVADSYEQYF	TGCGCCAGCAGCCAAGTAGCGGACTCCTACGAGCAGTACTTC
-	TRBV5-1	-	15	TRBJ2-7	CASSLGQSGYYEQYF	TGCGCCAGCAGCTTGGGACAGTCTGGATACTACGAGCAGTACTTC
-	TRBV29-1	-	12	TRBJ2-7	CSVAQVSYEQYF	TGCAGCGTGGCACAGGTTTCCTACGAGCAGTACTTC
once	TRBV4-3	TRBD1	18	TRBJ1-2	CASSPSTQVPGTDYGYTF	TGCGCCAGCAGCCCCTCCACCCAAGTACCCGGGACAGACTATGGCTACACCTTC
few	TRBV28	TRBD1	18	TRBJ2-5	CASSPPRQGSRGKETQYF	TGTGCCAGCAGTCCCCCGAGACAGGGGAGCCGGGGGAAAGAGACCCAGTACTTC
-	TRBV10-3	-	13	TRBJ2-1	CAISEGRSDEQFF	TGTGCCATCAGTGAGGGTAGAAGCGATGAGCAGTTCTTC
-	TRBV6-5	-	12	TRBJ2-7	CASSRDRDEQYF	TGTGCCAGCAGTCGGGACCGCGACGAGCAGTACTTC
-	TRBV9	TRBD1	15	TRBJ1-1	CASSPSQGANTEAFF	TGTGCCAGCAGTCCTTCGCAGGGGGCGAACACTGAAGCTTTCTTT
-	TRBV30	-	12	TRBJ2-6	CAWEMGANVLTF	TGTGCCTGGGAGATGGGGGCCAACGTCCTGACTTTC
few	TRBV14	-	13	TRBJ1-5	CASSQAGNQPQHF	TGTGCCAGCAGCCAAGCCGGGAATCAGCCCCAGCATTTT
once	TRBV2	-	12	TRBJ2-7	CASRDSPYEQYF	TGTGCCAGCAGGGACAGCCCCTACGAGCAGTACTTC
-	TRBV4-3	TRBD1	17	TRBJ2-5	CASSQGYNRGPFGTQYF	TGCGCCAGCAGCCAAGGTTATAACAGGGGCCCCTTCGGGACCCAGTACTTC
-	TRBV29-1	-	12	TRBJ2-5	CSVRGTSETQYF	TGCAGCGTTAGGGGGACAAGTGAGACCCAGTACTTC
-	TRBV29-1	-	11	TRBJ2-7	CSGRVGSEQYF	TGCAGCGGGCGGGTGGGCTCGGAGCAGTACTTC
-	TRBV5-1	-	15	TRBJ1-1	CASSLLGLQNTEAFF	TGCGCCAGCAGCTTGCTAGGGCTACAGAACACTGAAGCTTTCTTT
-	TRBV30	-	15	TRBJ1-2	CAWIELLDRDGGYTF	TGTGCCTGGATCGAACTCTTGGACCGTGATGGTGGCTACACCTTC
few	TRBV29-1	-	13	TRBJ1-1	CSVALDERTEAFF	TGCAGCGTTGCCCTCGACGAGCGGACTGAAGCTTTCTTT
-	TRBV19	-	12	TRBJ1-1	CASSPQGTEAFF	TGTGCCAGTAGTCCCCAGGGAACTGAAGCTTTCTTT
-	TRBV10-3	TRBD2	15	TRBJ2-5	CAIRPSGGKQETQYF	TGTGCCATCAGACCTAGCGGGGGGAAACAAGAGACCCAGTACTTC
-	TRBV28	-	13	TRBJ1-5	CASRGTDNQPQHF	TGTGCCAGCAGAGGGACCGACAATCAGCCCCAGCATTTT
few	TRBV5-1	-	14	TRBJ2-3	CASGVQRGTDTQYF	TGCGCCAGCGGCGTCCAGAGGGGCACAGATACGCAGTATTTT